This record concerns one T cell receptor beta chain sequence. V dropped 1 base and J dropped 6 bases, with 16 bases sitting between them. The germline V gene has CDR1 SGHRS and CDR2 YFSETQ. The CDR3 is 16 amino acids. These data originate in a study of T-cell memory formation after mild COVID-19. Using its own MiXCR run on the 5' RACE reads, TCRdb lists one record per CDR3 protein. The table includes 350,000 to 450,000 distinct CDR3 sequences, about 15% detected once. Sequenced sample: PBMCs or a T cell subset sorted from them (not recorded which). This TCR was recovered from a man between 18 and 29 years old who had mild COVID-19 (a few samples of this study predate the infection). Cell type and time point are not known. The chain carries TRBV5-1 and TRBJ2-2; a possible D gene is TRBD1 (5 bases). The CDR3 loop reads CASSLFEWGASGELFF. For the CDR3, the DNA is TGCGCCAGCAGCTTGTTCGAGTGGGGCGCGTCCGGGGAGCTGTTTTTT.